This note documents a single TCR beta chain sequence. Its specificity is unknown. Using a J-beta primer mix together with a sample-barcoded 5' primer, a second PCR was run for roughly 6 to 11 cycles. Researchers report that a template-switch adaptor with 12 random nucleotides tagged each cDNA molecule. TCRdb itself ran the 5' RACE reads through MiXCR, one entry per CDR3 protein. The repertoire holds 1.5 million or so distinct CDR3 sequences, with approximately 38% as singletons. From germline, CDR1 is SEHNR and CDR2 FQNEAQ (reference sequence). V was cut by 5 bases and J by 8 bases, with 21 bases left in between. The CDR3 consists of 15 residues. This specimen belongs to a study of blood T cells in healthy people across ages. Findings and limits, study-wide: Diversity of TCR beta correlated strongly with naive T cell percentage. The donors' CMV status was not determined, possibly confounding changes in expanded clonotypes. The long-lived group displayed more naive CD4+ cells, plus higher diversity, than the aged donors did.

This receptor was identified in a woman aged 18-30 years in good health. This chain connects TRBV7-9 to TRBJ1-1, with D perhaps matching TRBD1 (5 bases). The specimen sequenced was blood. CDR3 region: CASSMTGTPGAEAFF. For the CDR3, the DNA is TGTGCCAGCAGCATGACCGGGACCCCGGGTGCGGAAGCTTTCTTT. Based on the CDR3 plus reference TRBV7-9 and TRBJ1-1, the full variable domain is DTGVSQNPRHKITKRGQNVTFRCDPISEHNRLYWYRQTLGQGPEFLTYFQNEAQLEKSRLLSDRFSAERPKGSFSTLEIQRTEQGDSAMYLCASSMTGTPGAEAFFGQGTRLTVV.